The TCR beta chain described here comes from a study of T cell responses to AZD1222 COVID-19 vaccine. Study-wide results and caveats: There were vaccine-associated CD4 TCRs across spike, dominant at 160-218 and 743-854. Repertoires in all cases were sampled only once the peak T cell response had passed. White British ancestry dominated among donors, who included more females, and clonal diversity was possibly underestimated.

V was shortened by 4 bases and J by 4 bases, with 18 bases between the two germline ends. Germline V gene lookup returns CDR1 SGHRS and CDR2 YFSETQ. The CDR3 is 15 residues long. Pooled together were second doses at about 4 or about 12 weeks. This table comes from immunoSEQ multiplex PCR, and its TCRdb copy is limited to in-frame clones, with some not included. The sample consists of about 120,000 clones, approximately 82% of them appearing once. A single count supports this clone. No antigen is known for it. The TCR was taken from an adult who received the AZD1222 COVID-19 vaccine. The source was peripheral blood, collected 28 days after the second AZD1222 dose. This rearrangement joins TRBV5-1 to TRBJ2-7; TRBD1 or TRBD2 may be the D gene (5 bases each). The DNA of the CDR3 is TGCGCCAGCAGCCCGGGGCCCGGAATTCTTTACGAGCAGTACTTC. Protein sequence: CASSPGPGILYEQYF.